Below are 26 T cell receptor beta chains sequenced from a single sample in a study of T-cell reconstitution after alpha-beta-depleted transplantation in children. Unique molecular identifiers were incorporated when the TCRbeta library was constructed. TCRdb processed the PCR reads anew with MiXCR; each CDR3 protein has one entry. The repertoire consists of around 580,000 distinct CDR3 sequences, with roughly 27% occurring once and the leading ten covering approximately 33%. Sequencing used PBMCs, obtained before TCRalphabeta/CD19-depleted stem cell transplant. Every receptor here comes from a boy in the first two years of life with Wiskott-Aldrich syndrome, due to receive a stem cell transplant.

This clonotype showed up just a few times. This chain uses TRBV20-1 with TRBJ2-7; either TRBD1 or TRBD2 may supply D (6 bases each). The V gene lost 3 bases and the J gene lost 5 bases, with 14 bases spanning the gap. This CDR3 is built from 13 residues. CDR1 and CDR2 (germline): DFQATT, SNEGSKA (reference sequence). CDR3 protein: CSASLTRDNEQYF. CDR3 in DNA: TGCAGTGCTAGTTTGACGCGGGACAACGAGCAGTACTTC.

The rearrangement links TRBV11-2 to TRBJ2-2, with 11 bases lining up with TRBD2. V was pared by 5 bases and J by 5 bases, with 13 bases of the junction left unmatched. This CDR3 region has 18 residues. CDR1 is SGHAT and CDR2 is FQNNGV in the germline V gene. The CDR3 nucleotides are TGTGCCAGCAGCCCGATTTCTAGCGGGAGGTTTTGGACCGGGGAGCTGTTTTTT. Protein product: CASSPISSGRFWTGELFF. Supplemented by reference TRBV11-2 and TRBJ2-2, the full variable domain reads EAGVAQSPRYKIIEKRQSVAFWCNPISGHATLYWYQQILGQGPKLLIQFQNNGVVDDSQLPKDRFSAERLKGVDSTLKIQPAKLEDSAVYLCASSPISSGRFWTGELFFGEGSRLTVL.

The chain links TRBV11-2 to TRBJ2-1; 8 nucleotides agree with TRBD2. Unmatched junction bases numbered 10, after V lost 5 bases and J lost 4 bases. CDR1 SGHAT and CDR2 FQNNGV come from the germline V gene. This CDR3 is built from 16 residues. For the CDR3, the DNA is TGTGCCAGCAGCCCGGTAGCGGGACCAATATACAATGAGCAGTTCTTC. This codes for CASSPVAGPIYNEQFF.

In this sample, this clonotype turned up a few times. As DNA, the CDR3 is TGTGCCAGCAGCGTAGGGGTATCAAAGGAGCAGTTCTTC. This sequence encodes CASSVGVSKEQFF. The chain joins TRBV9 to TRBJ2-1; D is unresolved. V shed 0 bases and J shed 10 bases, with 11 bases lying between them. The CDR3 length is 13 residues. Per the germline V gene, CDR1 is SGDLS and CDR2 is YYNGEE. The variable domain in full, with the rest retrieved from reference TRBV9 and TRBJ2-1, is DSGVTQTPKHLITATGQRVTLRCSPRSGDLSVYWYQQSLDQGLQFLIQYYNGEERAKGNILERFSAQQFPDLHSELNLSSLELGDSALYFCASSVGVSKEQFFGPGTRLTVL.

The rearrangement uses TRBV6-5 and TRBJ1-3; D is perhaps TRBD1 (6 bases). CDR1 and CDR2 from the germline V gene are MNHEY and SVGAGI. The CDR3 has 18 amino acids. Trimming left V 2 bases short and J 4 bases short, with 21 bases between. The CDR3 bases are TGTGCCAGCAGTTACCCGATAAGAATCAGGGGTTCCGGAAACACCATATATTTT. Amino acid sequence: CASSYPIRIRGSGNTIYF.

V gene TRBV7-2 combines with J gene TRBJ2-2; no reliable D call. With 5 bases removed from V and 7 bases from J, the gap between germline ends came to 14 bases. This CDR3 region has 14 residues. Per germline, CDR1 SGHTA and CDR2 FQGNSA. The CDR3 sequence is CASSPVGFLGELFF. CDR3 bases: TGTGCCAGCAGCCCTGTCGGGTTTCTCGGGGAGCTGTTTTTT. The whole variable domain, filled in from reference TRBV7-2 and TRBJ2-2, reads GAGVSQSPSNKVTEKGKDVELRCDPISGHTALYWYRQSLGQGLEFLIYFQGNSAPDKSGLPSDRFSAERTGGSVSTLTIQRTQQEDSAVYLCASSPVGFLGELFFGEGSRLTVL.

The chain uses TRBV6-5 and TRBJ1-2; no clear D gene. This CDR3 is 15 amino acids long. The V end was cut by 3 bases, the J end by 8 bases, with 19 bases between. Germline V lookup: CDR1 MNHEY, CDR2 SVGAGI. CDR3 nucleotide sequence: TGTGCCAGCAGTTATACGGGCAGCTGGGTAGGGGGCTACACCTTC. This codes for CASSYTGSWVGGYTF.

A word on this clonotype: A junction end diverges from the germline sequence, so it may reflect a read error. The genes are TRBV12-3 or TRBV12-4 and TRBJ2-2; possibly TRBD2 for D (5 bases). CDR3 length equals 14 residues. The CDR3 is CASSFWGFTGVLFF. In DNA form, the CDR3 reads TGTGCCAGCAGTTTTTGGGGATTCACCGGGGTGCTGTTTTTT.

This clonotype was seen only a few times. The chain links TRBV12-3 or TRBV12-4 to TRBJ1-4; D gene uncertain. V was clipped by 1 base and J by 6 bases, with 12 bases between them. The length of the CDR3 is 15 residues. The CDR3 DNA is TGTGCCAGCAGTTTAGGTGGGAGGGTTGATGAAAAACTGTTTTTT. The encoded protein is CASSLGGRVDEKLFF.

This clonotype was counted only a few times. This chain joins TRBV24-1 and TRBJ2-1; D might be TRBD2 (5 bases). Germline assignment: CDR1 KGHDR and CDR2 SFDVKD. CDR3 length equals 15 residues. With 2 bases removed from V and 7 bases from J, the gap between germline ends came to 14 bases. CDR3 protein: CATSDSGLAWNEQFF. CDR3 DNA sequence: TGTGCCACCAGTGATTCAGGACTTGCCTGGAATGAGCAGTTCTTC.

V usage is TRBV30 and J usage is TRBJ2-3, with TRBD1 as a possible D gene (5 bases). Per the germline V gene, CDR1 is GTSNPN and CDR2 is SVGIG (reference sequence). The germline V and J ends were trimmed by 3 bases and 2 bases, with 15 bases remaining between them. The CDR3 is 15 amino acids. CDR3 in amino acids: CAWRRTRGSTDTQYF. CDR3 bases: TGTGCCTGGAGGCGGACAAGGGGCTCCACAGATACGCAGTATTTT.

J is TRBJ2-1 and V is TRBV5-1; 8 bases are shared with TRBD2. The germline gives CDR1 SGHRS, CDR2 YFSETQ. V dropped 1 base and J dropped 9; count of bases not matched to a gene: 15. The CDR3 consists of 17 residues. The CDR3 reads CASSLLGRKATSGEQFF. The CDR3, as DNA: TGCGCCAGCAGCTTGTTGGGCAGGAAGGCTACTAGCGGTGAGCAGTTCTTC.

J is TRBJ2-4 and V is TRBV5-1; TRBD2 agrees at 8 bases. The germline gives CDR1 SGHRS, CDR2 YFSETQ. The ends lost 1 base at V and 0 bases at J; junction bases unmatched: 3. The CDR3 totals 16 residues. The CDR3 region has the DNA TGCGCCAGCAGCTTGTTGGCGGGAGGAGCCAAAAACATTCAGTACTTC. Residues: CASSLLAGGAKNIQYF.

The J gene is TRBJ2-5, the V gene TRBV5-1, with D unclear. Germline CDR1 SGHRS, CDR2 YFSETQ. V lost 2 bases and J 10 bases, leaving 18 bases between the germline ends. There are 14 residues in the CDR3. DNA of the CDR3: TGCGCCAGCAGCTTTAGAGTAGGTCCGTGGGACCAGTACTTC. Its translation is CASSFRVGPWDQYF.

This clonotype was seen more than once but under ten times. The chain joins TRBV5-1 to TRBJ1-1; TRBD1 might be the D (5 bases). There are 14 residues in the CDR3. Germline assignment: CDR1 SGHRS and CDR2 YFSETQ. V lost 0 bases to trimming and J lost 3 bases, with 9 bases between them. In nucleotides, the CDR3 is TGCGCCAGCAGCTTGGTGGGGCAGTACACTGAAGCTTTCTTT. Translating gives CASSLVGQYTEAFF.

The chain couples TRBV25-1 to TRBJ2-1; D is unresolved. Trimming took 4 bases from V and 9 from J, leaving 7 bases between them. There are 11 residues in the CDR3. Germline CDR1 is MGHDK and CDR2 is SYGVNS. CDR3 sequence: CASSVIGEQFF. CDR3 bases: TGTGCCAGCAGTGTAATCGGTGAGCAGTTCTTC.

The chain uses TRBV4-2 and TRBJ2-2; D might be TRBD1 or TRBD2, each matching 5 bases. CDR1 is LGHNA and CDR2 is YNFKEQ in the germline V gene. The V end lost 0 bases, the J end lost 4 bases, and 15 bases lay between the germline ends. This CDR3 is built from 17 residues. This chain's CDR3 is CASSQDLGRVGTGELFF. In nucleotides, the CDR3 is TGTGCCAGCAGCCAAGACTTGGGACGGGTAGGCACCGGGGAGCTGTTTTTT.

This clonotype was seen a few times. The chain is built from TRBV29-1 and TRBJ2-1, with D possibly matching TRBD1 (6 bases). The germline V gene has CDR1 SQVTM and CDR2 ANQGSEA. This CDR3 contains 14 residues. V dropped 5 bases and J dropped 6 bases, with 17 bases sitting between them. DNA for the CDR3: TGCAGCGTTCAGGGGACAATGAGACTCAATGAGCAGTTCTTC. Amino acids: CSVQGTMRLNEQFF.

This clonotype was seen a single time. The chain employs TRBV11-2 and TRBJ2-5; possible D gene TRBD2, 5 bases. V was cut by 1 base and J by 2 bases, with 11 bases left in between. Germline values: CDR1 SGHAT, CDR2 FQNNGV. The CDR3 contains 15 residues. This chain's CDR3 is CASSLGGSWQETQYF. The CDR3 DNA is TGTGCCAGCAGCTTAGGAGGGAGTTGGCAAGAGACCCAGTACTTC.

This chain joins TRBV6-6 and TRBJ2-2; tentatively, D is TRBD2 (5 bases). CDR3 length: 12 amino acids. Germline V gives CDR1 MNHNY, CDR2 SVGAGI (reference sequence). Trimming pared 7 bases from V and 5 bases from J, leaving 8 bases between. The CDR3 DNA is TGTGCCAGCACCACTAGTACCGGGGAGCTGTTTTTT. Residues: CASTTSTGELFF.

A few counts support this clonotype. The chain couples TRBV28 to TRBJ2-1, with 11 bases lining up with TRBD2. From germline, CDR1 is MDHEN and CDR2 SYDVKM. This CDR3 region has 17 residues. With 8 bases clipped from V and 2 bases from J, the junction kept 11 bases outside the gene matches. The CDR3 loop is CASPPRLAGGPYNEQFF. CDR3 coding DNA: TGTGCCAGCCCCCCCAGGCTAGCGGGAGGTCCCTACAATGAGCAGTTCTTC.

This chain links TRBV6-5 with TRBJ2-2; D not certain. This CDR3 is 18 amino acids long. From germline, CDR1 is MNHEY and CDR2 SVGAGI. Trimming cost V 0 bases and J 6 bases, with 20 bases left between them. CDR3 amino acids: CASSYSGLVSNWAGELFF. The CDR3 DNA sequence: TGTGCCAGCAGTTACTCAGGCCTAGTCTCGAACTGGGCCGGGGAGCTGTTTTTT.

The DNA of the CDR3 is TGTGCCAGCGAGTGGGCCACAGATACGCAGTATTTT. Its protein is CASEWATDTQYF. The genes are TRBV12-3 or TRBV12-4 and TRBJ2-3; no clear D. Deletions cut 8 bases from V and 2 bases from J, with 8 bases between. The CDR3 contains 12 residues.

V usage is TRBV4-2 and J usage is TRBJ2-1, with TRBD2 matching 11 bases. V dropped 1 base and J dropped 7; count of bases not matched to a gene: 6. The CDR3 length is 16 residues. Germline-derived CDR1 and CDR2 are LGHNA and YNFKEQ. This CDR3 reads CASSQGGSSGGNEQFF. In nucleotides, the CDR3 is TGTGCCAGCAGCCAAGGGGGGTCTAGCGGGGGGAATGAGCAGTTCTTC.

This chain links TRBV5-1 with TRBJ2-7; 9 bases fit TRBD2. With V trimmed by 1 base and J by 4 bases, 9 bases remained unmatched. Germline values: CDR1 SGHRS, CDR2 YFSETQ. This CDR3 has 16 residues. CDR3 DNA: TGCGCCAGCAGCTTGAATCCTAGCGGGAACAAGTACGAGCAGTACTTC. This gives the protein CASSLNPSGNKYEQYF.

In this sample, this clonotype turned up a few times. The gene calls are TRBV6-5 and TRBJ2-5; tentative D call: TRBD1 (5 bases). This CDR3 is built from 14 residues. V was cut by 4 bases and J by 2 bases, with 11 bases left in between. CDR1 MNHEY and CDR2 SVGAGI come from the germline V gene. CDR3: CASSFQGGQETQYF. The DNA of the CDR3 is TGTGCCAGCAGTTTCCAGGGTGGGCAAGAGACCCAGTACTTC.